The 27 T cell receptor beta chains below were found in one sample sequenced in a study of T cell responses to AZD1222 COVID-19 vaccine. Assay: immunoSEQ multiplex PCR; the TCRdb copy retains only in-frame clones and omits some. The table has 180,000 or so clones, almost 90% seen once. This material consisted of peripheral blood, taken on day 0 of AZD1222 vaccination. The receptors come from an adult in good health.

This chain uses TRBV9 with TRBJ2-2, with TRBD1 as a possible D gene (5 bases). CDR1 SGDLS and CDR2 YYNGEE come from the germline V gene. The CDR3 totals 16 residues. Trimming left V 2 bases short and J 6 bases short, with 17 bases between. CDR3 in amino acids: CASSVAPGKGSGELFF. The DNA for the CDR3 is TGTGCCAGCAGCGTGGCCCCAGGGAAGGGCTCCGGGGAGCTGTTTTTT.

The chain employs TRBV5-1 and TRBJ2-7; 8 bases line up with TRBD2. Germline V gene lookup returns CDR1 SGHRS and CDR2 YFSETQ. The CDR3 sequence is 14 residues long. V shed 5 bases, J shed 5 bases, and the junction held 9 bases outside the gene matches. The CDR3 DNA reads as TGCGCCAGCAGGGGAGCGGGGGTGAGGCACGAGCAGTACTTC. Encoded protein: CASRGAGVRHEQYF.

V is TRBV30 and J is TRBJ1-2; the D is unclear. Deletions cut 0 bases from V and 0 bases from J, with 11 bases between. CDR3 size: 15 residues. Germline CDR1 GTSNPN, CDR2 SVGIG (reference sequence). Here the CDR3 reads CAWSVGRWPNYGYTF. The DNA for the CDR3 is TGTGCCTGGAGTGTGGGCCGATGGCCTAACTATGGCTACACCTTC. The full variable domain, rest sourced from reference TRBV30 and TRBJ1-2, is SQTIHQWPATLVQPVGSPLSLECTVEGTSNPNLYWYRQAAGRGLQLLFYSVGIGQISSEVPQNLSASRPQDRQFILSSKKLLLSDSGFYLCAWSVGRWPNYGYTFGSGTRLTVV.

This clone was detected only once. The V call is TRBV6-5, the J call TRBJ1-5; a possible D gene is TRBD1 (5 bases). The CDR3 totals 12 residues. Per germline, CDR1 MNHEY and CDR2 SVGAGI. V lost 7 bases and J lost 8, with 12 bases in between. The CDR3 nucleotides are TGTGCCAGCAACCGACGGGGGGAGCCCCAGCATTTT. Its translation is CASNRRGEPQHF.

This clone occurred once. This chain's CDR3 is CASSLKTGTGYGYTF. For the CDR3, the DNA is TGTGCCAGCAGCTTAAAAACCGGGACAGGGTATGGCTACACCTTC. The chain carries TRBV7-9 and TRBJ1-2, with 9 positions matching TRBD1. The CDR3 sequence is 15 residues long. From germline, CDR1 is SEHNR and CDR2 FQNEAQ (reference sequence). Trimming cost V 2 bases and J 5 bases; bases outside gene matches: 6.

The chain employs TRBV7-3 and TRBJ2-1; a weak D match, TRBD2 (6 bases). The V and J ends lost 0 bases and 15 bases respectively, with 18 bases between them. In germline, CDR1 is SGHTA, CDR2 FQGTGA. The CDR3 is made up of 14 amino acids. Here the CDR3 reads CASSLTPPPGVPFF. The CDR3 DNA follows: TGTGCCAGCAGCTTAACTCCTCCCCCGGGGGTGCCGTTCTTC.

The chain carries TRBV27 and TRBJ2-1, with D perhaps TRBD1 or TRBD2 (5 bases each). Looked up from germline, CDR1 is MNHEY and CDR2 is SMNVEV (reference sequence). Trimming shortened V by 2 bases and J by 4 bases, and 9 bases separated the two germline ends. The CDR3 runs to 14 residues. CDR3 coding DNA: TGTGCCAGCAGTTTAGACAGAGGGTACAATGAGCAGTTCTTC. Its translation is CASSLDRGYNEQFF.

The CDR3 region is CAISDSTGGYGYTF. As DNA, the CDR3 is TGTGCCATCAGTGACTCAACAGGGGGTTATGGCTACACCTTC. This chain joins TRBV10-3 and TRBJ1-2; 8 bases agree with TRBD1. The CDR3 extends over 14 amino acids. The germline V gene encodes CDR1 ENHRY and CDR2 SYGVKD. V was pared by 3 bases and J by 5 bases, with 5 bases of the junction left unmatched.

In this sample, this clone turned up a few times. The CDR3 region is CASRVAREENEKLFF. The CDR3 DNA is TGTGCCAGCAGGGTTGCCCGGGAGGAAAATGAAAAACTGTTTTTT. This sequence joins TRBV28 and TRBJ1-4; D is unresolved. Trimming took 6 bases from V and 5 from J, leaving 16 bases between them. Per germline, CDR1 MDHEN and CDR2 SYDVKM. This CDR3 is built from 15 residues.

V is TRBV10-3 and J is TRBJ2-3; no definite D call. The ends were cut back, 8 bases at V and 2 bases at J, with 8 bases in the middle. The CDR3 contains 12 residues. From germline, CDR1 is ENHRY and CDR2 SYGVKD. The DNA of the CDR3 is TGTGCCATCGGAAGTAACACAGATACGCAGTATTTT. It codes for CAIGSNTDTQYF.

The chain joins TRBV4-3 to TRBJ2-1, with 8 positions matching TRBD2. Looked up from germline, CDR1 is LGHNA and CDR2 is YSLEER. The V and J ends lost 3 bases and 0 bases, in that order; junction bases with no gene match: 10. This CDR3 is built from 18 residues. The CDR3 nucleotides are TGCGCCAGCAGCCAGTTAGCGGGGTCGCTTTTCTCCTACAATGAGCAGTTCTTC. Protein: CASSQLAGSLFSYNEQFF.

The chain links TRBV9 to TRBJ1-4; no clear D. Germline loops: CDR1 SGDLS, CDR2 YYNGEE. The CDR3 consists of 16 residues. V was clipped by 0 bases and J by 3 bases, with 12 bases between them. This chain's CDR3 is CASSVGGGRANEKLFF. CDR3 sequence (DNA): TGTGCCAGCAGCGTAGGTGGAGGGCGGGCTAATGAAAAACTGTTTTTT. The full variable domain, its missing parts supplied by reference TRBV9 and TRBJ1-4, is DSGVTQTPKHLITATGQRVTLRCSPRSGDLSVYWYQQSLDQGLQFLIQYYNGEERAKGNILERFSAQQFPDLHSELNLSSLELGDSALYFCASSVGGGRANEKLFFGSGTQLSVL.

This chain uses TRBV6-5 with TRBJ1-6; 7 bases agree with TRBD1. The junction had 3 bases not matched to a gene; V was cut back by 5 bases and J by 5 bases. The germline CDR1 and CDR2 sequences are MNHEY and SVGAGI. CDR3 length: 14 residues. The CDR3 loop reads CASSRGQDNSPLHF. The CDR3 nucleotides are TGTGCCAGCAGTCGCGGACAGGATAATTCACCCCTCCACTTT.

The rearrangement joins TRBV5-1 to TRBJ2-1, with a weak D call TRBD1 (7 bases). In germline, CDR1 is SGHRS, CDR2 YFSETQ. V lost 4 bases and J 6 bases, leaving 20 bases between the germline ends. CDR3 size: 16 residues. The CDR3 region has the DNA TGCGCCAGCAGCCTGTCCGGGCGACAGGGACTCAATGAGCAGTTCTTC. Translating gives CASSLSGRQGLNEQFF.

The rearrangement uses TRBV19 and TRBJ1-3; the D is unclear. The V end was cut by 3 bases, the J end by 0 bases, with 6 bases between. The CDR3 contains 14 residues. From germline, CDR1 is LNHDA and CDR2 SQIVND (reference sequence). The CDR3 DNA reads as TGTGCCAGTAGTATGAGATACTCTGGAAACACCATATATTTT. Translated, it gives CASSMRYSGNTIYF.

The DNA of the CDR3 is TGCGCCAGCAGCCTTCGGGCGGGTTACACCGGGGAGCTGTTTTTT. Translating gives CASSLRAGYTGELFF. The chain combines TRBV4-1 with TRBJ2-2; possible D gene TRBD2, 5 bases. CDR3 length: 15 amino acids. Trimming pared 4 bases from V and 3 bases from J, leaving 12 bases between. Germline lookup yields CDR1 MGHRA and CDR2 YSYEKL.

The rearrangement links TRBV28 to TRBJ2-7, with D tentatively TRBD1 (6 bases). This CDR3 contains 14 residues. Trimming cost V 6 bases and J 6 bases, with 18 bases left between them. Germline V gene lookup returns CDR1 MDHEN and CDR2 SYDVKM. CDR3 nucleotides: TGTGCCAGCAGCTTCGGACAGAGCTCTACCGAGCAGTACTTC. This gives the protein CASSFGQSSTEQYF.

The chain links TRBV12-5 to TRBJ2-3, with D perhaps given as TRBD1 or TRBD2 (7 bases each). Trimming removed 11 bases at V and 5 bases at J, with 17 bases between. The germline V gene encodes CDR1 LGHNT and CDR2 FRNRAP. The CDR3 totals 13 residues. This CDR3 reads CASSGTVEDTQYF. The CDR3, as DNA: TGTGCTTCCAGCGGGACAGTGGAAGATACGCAGTATTTT.

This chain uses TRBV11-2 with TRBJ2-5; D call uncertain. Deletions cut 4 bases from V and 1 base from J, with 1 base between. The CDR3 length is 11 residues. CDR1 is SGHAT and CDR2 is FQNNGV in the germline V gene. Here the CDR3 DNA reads TGTGCCAGCAGCTCCCAAGAGACCCAGTACTTC. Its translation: CASSSQETQYF.

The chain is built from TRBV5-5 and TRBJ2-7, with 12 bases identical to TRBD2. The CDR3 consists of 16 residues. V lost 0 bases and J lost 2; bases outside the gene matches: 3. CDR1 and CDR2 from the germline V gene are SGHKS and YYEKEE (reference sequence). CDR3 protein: CASSLASGGAPYEQYF. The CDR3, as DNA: TGTGCCAGCAGCTTGGCTAGCGGGGGGGCCCCCTACGAGCAGTACTTC.

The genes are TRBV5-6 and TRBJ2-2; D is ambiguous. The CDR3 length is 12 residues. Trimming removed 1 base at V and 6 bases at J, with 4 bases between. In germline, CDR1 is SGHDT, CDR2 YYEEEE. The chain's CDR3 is CASSLLAGELFF. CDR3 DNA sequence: TGTGCCAGCAGCTTGCTAGCCGGGGAGCTGTTTTTT.

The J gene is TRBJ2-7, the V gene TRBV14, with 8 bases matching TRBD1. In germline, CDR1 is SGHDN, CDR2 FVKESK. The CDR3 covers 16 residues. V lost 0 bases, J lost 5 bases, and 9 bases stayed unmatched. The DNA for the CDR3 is TGTGCCAGCAGCCAAGATCTGGGACAGGAGATCAACGAGCAGTACTTC. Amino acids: CASSQDLGQEINEQYF.

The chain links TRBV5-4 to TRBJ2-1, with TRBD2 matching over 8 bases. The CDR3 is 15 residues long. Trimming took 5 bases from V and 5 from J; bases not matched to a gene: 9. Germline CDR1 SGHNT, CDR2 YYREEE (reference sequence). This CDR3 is CASRSGGPGDNEQFF. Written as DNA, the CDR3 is TGTGCCAGCAGGTCGGGGGGGCCAGGGGACAATGAGCAGTTCTTC. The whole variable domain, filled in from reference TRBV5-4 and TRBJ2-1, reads ETGVTQSPTHLIKTRGQQVTLRCSSQSGHNTVSWYQQALGQGPQFIFQYYREEENGRGNFPPRFSGLQFPNYSSELNVNALELDDSALYLCASRSGGPGDNEQFFGPGTRLTVL.

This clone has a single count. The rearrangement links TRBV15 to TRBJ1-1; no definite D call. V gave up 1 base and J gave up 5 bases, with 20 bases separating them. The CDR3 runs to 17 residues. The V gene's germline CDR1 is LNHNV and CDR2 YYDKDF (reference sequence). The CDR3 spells CATSRGGLGGVRTEAFF. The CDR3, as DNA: TGTGCCACCAGCAGAGGGGGATTAGGAGGTGTTAGGACTGAAGCTTTCTTT. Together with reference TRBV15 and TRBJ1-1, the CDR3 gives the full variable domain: DAMVIQNPRYQVTQFGKPVTLSCSQTLNHNVMYWYQQKSSQAPKLLFHYYDKDFNNEADTPDNFQSRRPNTSFCFLDIRSPGLGDTAMYLCATSRGGLGGVRTEAFFGQGTRLTVV.

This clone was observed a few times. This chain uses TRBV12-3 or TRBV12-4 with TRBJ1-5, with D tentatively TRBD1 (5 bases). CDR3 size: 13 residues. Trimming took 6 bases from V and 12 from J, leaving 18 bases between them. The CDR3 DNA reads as TGTGCCAGCAGCTCAGGGACCGCTAGGAACCAGCATTTT. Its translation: CASSSGTARNQHF.

CDR3 DNA: TGTGCCAGCAGCCCAGGGACAGGGGTTCGCTATGGCTACACCTTC. Translated: CASSPGTGVRYGYTF. V gene TRBV14 combines with J gene TRBJ1-2; TRBD1 matches 10 bases. This CDR3 has 15 residues. V trimming: 4 bases; J trimming: 4 bases; junction bases outside the gene matches: 6. Germline V gene lookup returns CDR1 SGHDN and CDR2 FVKESK. Together with reference TRBV14 and TRBJ1-2, the CDR3 gives the full variable domain: EAGVTQFPSHSVIEKGQTVTLRCDPISGHDNLYWYRRVMGKEIKFLLHFVKESKQDESGMPNNRFLAERTGGTYSTLKVQPAELEDSGVYFCASSPGTGVRYGYTFGSGTRLTVV.

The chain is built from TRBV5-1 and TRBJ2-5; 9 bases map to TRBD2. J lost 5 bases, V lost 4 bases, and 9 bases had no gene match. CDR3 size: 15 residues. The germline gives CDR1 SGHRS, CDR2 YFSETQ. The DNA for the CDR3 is TGCGCCAGCAGCCCGCAGACTAGCGGTCGGGAGACCCAGTACTTC. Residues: CASSPQTSGRETQYF.